These 15 T cell receptor beta chains came from one sample sequenced in a study of T cells in Graves' hyperthyroidism and ophthalmopathy. Researchers took RNA transcripts and amplified the TCR beta CDR3 regions from them. The study used the HTBI primer set for a first-round RT-PCR of the TCR CDR3. TCRdb recomputed calls from the multiplex PCR reads with MiXCR, one row per CDR3 protein. The table records 500,000 to 650,000 distinct CDR3 sequences, 14% of them present only once. The sequenced sample consisted of blood. These receptors originate from a woman in her fifties or sixties with Graves' ophthalmopathy.

This clonotype has ten or more counts. The chain links TRBV11-2 to TRBJ2-3; 11 nucleotides match TRBD2. Germline loops: CDR1 SGHAT, CDR2 FQNNGV. This CDR3 has 16 residues. J gave up 0 bases and V 5 bases, and 4 bases lay outside the gene matches. The CDR3 is CASSQGLAGSTDTQYF. For the CDR3, the DNA is TGTGCCAGCAGCCAAGGACTAGCGGGTAGCACAGATACGCAGTATTTT.

This clonotype was seen at least ten times. The V gene is TRBV7-9, the J gene TRBJ2-1, with 10 nucleotides matching TRBD2. Germline V CDR1 and CDR2: SEHNR, FQNEAQ (reference sequence). The CDR3 has 14 residues. With V trimmed by 5 bases and J by 5 bases, 3 bases remained unmatched. The CDR3 protein is CASSTGLANNEQFF. The CDR3 nucleotides are TGTGCCAGCAGCACGGGACTAGCGAACAATGAGCAGTTCTTC.

This chain uses TRBV11-1 with TRBJ2-1; possible D gene TRBD2, 5 bases. Per germline, CDR1 SGHAT and CDR2 FQDESV (reference sequence). The V end lost 8 bases, the J end lost 0 bases, and 17 bases lay between the germline ends. The CDR3 extends over 16 amino acids. CDR3 loop: CASAPHGTSSYNEQFF. The CDR3 DNA is TGTGCCAGCGCCCCACACGGAACTAGCTCCTACAATGAGCAGTTCTTC.

This clonotype was observed at least ten times. The genes are TRBV10-3 and TRBJ2-7, with D tentatively TRBD1 or TRBD2 (5 bases each). This CDR3 region has 13 residues. Looked up from germline, CDR1 is ENHRY and CDR2 is SYGVKD. Deletions cut 6 bases from V and 6 bases from J, with 15 bases between. DNA of the CDR3: TGTGCCATCAGGGGGCCCGTTGGGGGCGAGCAGTACTTC. Amino acid sequence: CAIRGPVGGEQYF.

In its sample, this clonotype was seen many times. V and J are TRBV30 and TRBJ2-5, with D perhaps matching TRBD1 or TRBD2 (6 bases each). This CDR3 has 13 residues. Trimming removed 2 bases from V and 4 bases from J, with 11 bases in between. Per germline, CDR1 GTSNPN and CDR2 SVGIG (reference sequence). CDR3 protein: CAWSPGGLETQYF. The CDR3 bases are TGTGCCTGGAGTCCCGGGGGCCTAGAGACCCAGTACTTC.

This clonotype was detected only a few times. The DNA for the CDR3 is TGTGCCAGCAGCAGCGGACTAGCGGAGCCCAATGAGCAGTTCTTC. It specifies CASSSGLAEPNEQFF. V usage is TRBV6-2 or TRBV6-3 and J usage is TRBJ2-1; 10 nucleotides line up with TRBD2. V shed 6 bases, J shed 6 bases, and the junction held 8 bases outside the gene matches. Per germline, CDR1 MNHEY and CDR2 SVGEGT. The CDR3 totals 15 residues.

This clonotype was counted a few times. This chain joins TRBV7-9 and TRBJ1-6; tentatively, D is TRBD1 (6 bases). The germline gives CDR1 SEHNR, CDR2 FQNEAQ (reference sequence). Trimming pared 6 bases from V and 12 bases from J, leaving 18 bases between. The CDR3 has 14 amino acids. As DNA, the CDR3 is TGTGCCAGCAGTGGCAGGGACAAGGTAGAACCCCTCCACTTT. Translation gives CASSGRDKVEPLHF.

This clonotype came up many times. This chain links TRBV11-2 with TRBJ2-1, with 9 positions matching TRBD1. The length of the CDR3 is 15 residues. Unmatched junction bases numbered 4, after V lost 2 bases and J lost 5 bases. Germline values: CDR1 SGHAT, CDR2 FQNNGV. CDR3 coding DNA: TGTGCCAGCAGCTTAACAGGGGGCACTAACAATGAGCAGTTCTTC. Residues: CASSLTGGTNNEQFF.

This clonotype was seen more than once but under ten times. The CDR3: CASSVGQGFSGANVLTF. Written as DNA, the CDR3 is TGTGCCAGCAGCGTGGGACAGGGGTTCTCTGGGGCCAACGTCCTGACTTTC. This chain uses TRBV9 with TRBJ2-6; TRBD1 matches 10 bases. This CDR3 has 17 residues. Germline CDR1 and CDR2: SGDLS and YYNGEE. V dropped 2 bases and J dropped 0; count of bases not matched to a gene: 2. Supplemented by reference TRBV9 and TRBJ2-6, the full variable domain reads DSGVTQTPKHLITATGQRVTLRCSPRSGDLSVYWYQQSLDQGLQFLIQYYNGEERAKGNILERFSAQQFPDLHSELNLSSLELGDSALYFCASSVGQGFSGANVLTFGAGSRLTVL.

This chain connects TRBV2 to TRBJ2-3, with D hard to call. Per germline, CDR1 SNHLY and CDR2 FYNNEI. CDR3 length equals 15 residues. V was cut by 4 bases and J by 0 bases, with 11 bases left in between. In DNA, the CDR3 is TGTGCCAGCAGTGCGGAACGGTTGAGCACAGATACGCAGTATTTT. It codes for CASSAERLSTDTQYF.

The rearrangement joins TRBV27 to TRBJ2-5; the D gene is possibly TRBD1 (5 bases). Germline lookup yields CDR1 MNHEY and CDR2 SMNVEV (reference sequence). Trimming shortened V by 2 bases and J by 4 bases, and 8 bases separated the two germline ends. This CDR3 is built from 13 residues. In DNA form, the CDR3 reads TGTGCCAGCAGTTTAAAGGGGTCAGAGACCCAGTACTTC. Translating gives CASSLKGSETQYF.

The chain has TRBV12-5 and TRBJ1-1; D gene unclear. The length of the CDR3 is 13 residues. Per germline, CDR1 LGHNT and CDR2 FRNRAP. Trimming shortened V by 2 bases and J by 1 base, and 5 bases separated the two germline ends. This CDR3 reads CASGLNGNTEAFF. CDR3 coding DNA: TGTGCTAGTGGTTTGAATGGGAACACTGAAGCTTTCTTT.

This clonotype has a count of ten or more. The gene calls are TRBV20-1 and TRBJ1-1; D remains unclear. Germline assignment: CDR1 DFQATT and CDR2 SNEGSKA (reference sequence). The CDR3 consists of 12 residues. Trimming took 2 bases from V and 7 from J, leaving 11 bases between them. The CDR3 DNA reads as TGCAGTGCTAGACTCGAGATAGGTGAAGCTTTCTTT. Amino acids: CSARLEIGEAFF.

This clonotype was counted ten times or more. The genes are TRBV5-1 and TRBJ1-1, with D possibly matching TRBD1 (5 bases). Germline V gene sequence: CDR1 SGHRS, CDR2 YFSETQ. The CDR3 runs to 14 residues. V was clipped by 2 bases and J by 1 base, with 9 bases between them. CDR3 coding DNA: TGCGCCAGCAGCTTAGGGGTATCGAACACTGAAGCTTTCTTT. As protein: CASSLGVSNTEAFF.

In its sample, this clonotype was seen many times. V and J are TRBV6-1 and TRBJ1-1; a weak D match, TRBD1 (6 bases). Deletions cut 7 bases from V and 2 bases from J, with 17 bases between. Germline CDR1 reads MNHNS; CDR2 reads SASEGT. CDR3 length equals 15 residues. This CDR3 is CASNKRTGPNTEAFF. Written as DNA, the CDR3 is TGTGCCAGCAATAAGAGAACAGGGCCTAACACTGAAGCTTTCTTT.